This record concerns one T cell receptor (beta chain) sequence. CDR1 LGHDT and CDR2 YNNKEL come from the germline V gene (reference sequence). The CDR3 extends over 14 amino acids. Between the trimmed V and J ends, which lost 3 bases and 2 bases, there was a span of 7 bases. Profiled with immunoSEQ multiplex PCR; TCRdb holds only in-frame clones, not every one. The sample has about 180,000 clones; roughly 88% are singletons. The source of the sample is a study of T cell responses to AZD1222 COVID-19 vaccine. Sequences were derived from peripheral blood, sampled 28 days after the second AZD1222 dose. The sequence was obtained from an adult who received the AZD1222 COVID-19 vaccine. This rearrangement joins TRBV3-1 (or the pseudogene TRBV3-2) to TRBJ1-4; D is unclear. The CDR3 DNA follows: TGTGCCAGCAGCCAGCGGGCGACTAATGAAAAACTGTTTTTT. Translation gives CASSQRATNEKLFF.